The rows below give T cell receptor beta chains drawn from one sample of a study of control samples from healthy donors and cancer patients. Clones were sequenced by immunoSEQ multiplex PCR, and TCRdb holds only the in-frame ones, with some missing. Among 200,000 to 250,000 clones listed, about 94% were seen once. The sample comprised blood. These receptors came from a man aged 45-65 years in good health. Each CDR3 is given with its conserved first and last residue. D genes are given only for firm matches. Clone size is shown for a subset of rows, as once, few, many or a class of expanded clone.

clone_size: -; d_call: -; j_call: TRBJ2-1; v_call: TRBV5-1; cdr3_length: 15; cdr3_aa: CASSAGDFSYNEQFF
clone_size: -; d_call: -; j_call: TRBJ1-4; v_call: TRBV7-9; cdr3_length: 15; cdr3_aa: CASSRVTGVNEKLFF
clone_size: once; d_call: TRBD2; j_call: TRBJ2-7; v_call: TRBV11-2; cdr3_length: 18; cdr3_aa: CASSFPGGGDVPVYEQYF
clone_size: -; d_call: -; j_call: TRBJ2-2; v_call: TRBV25-1; cdr3_length: 15; cdr3_aa: CASSDPLANAGELFF
clone_size: -; d_call: TRBD1; j_call: TRBJ2-1; v_call: TRBV10-3; cdr3_length: 16; cdr3_aa: CAISELGQGQYNEQFF
clone_size: -; d_call: -; j_call: TRBJ2-3; v_call: TRBV3-1/TRBV3-2; cdr3_length: 13; cdr3_aa: CASSPQSWDTQYF
clone_size: -; d_call: TRBD1; j_call: TRBJ1-1; v_call: TRBV10-2; cdr3_length: 13; cdr3_aa: CASSRTGGTEAFF
clone_size: -; d_call: -; j_call: TRBJ2-7; v_call: TRBV5-1; cdr3_length: 11; cdr3_aa: CASSFGYEQYF
clone_size: -; d_call: TRBD1; j_call: TRBJ2-1; v_call: TRBV2; cdr3_length: 12; cdr3_aa: CASRDRGSEQFF
clone_size: -; d_call: -; j_call: TRBJ1-1; v_call: TRBV7-9; cdr3_length: 12; cdr3_aa: CASSFLVAEAFF
clone_size: -; d_call: TRBD1; j_call: TRBJ1-4; v_call: TRBV3-1/TRBV3-2; cdr3_length: 14; cdr3_aa: CASSYRGPGEKLFF
clone_size: -; d_call: -; j_call: TRBJ1-6; v_call: TRBV5-1; cdr3_length: 15; cdr3_aa: CASSLEWGSNSPLHF
clone_size: -; d_call: -; j_call: TRBJ1-1; v_call: TRBV5-1; cdr3_length: 15; cdr3_aa: CASSLPVRGGTEAFF
clone_size: -; d_call: -; j_call: TRBJ2-1; v_call: TRBV24-1; cdr3_length: 16; cdr3_aa: CATSDFYSGSYNEQFF
clone_size: -; d_call: -; j_call: TRBJ2-2; v_call: TRBV7-9; cdr3_length: 14; cdr3_aa: CASSPKTHTGELFF
clone_size: -; d_call: TRBD2; j_call: TRBJ2-2; v_call: TRBV7-9; cdr3_length: 16; cdr3_aa: CASSAWTSGGAGELFF
clone_size: -; d_call: -; j_call: TRBJ2-3; v_call: TRBV7-9; cdr3_length: 16; cdr3_aa: CASSLGASSGTDTQYF
clone_size: -; d_call: TRBD2; j_call: TRBJ2-2; v_call: TRBV5-5; cdr3_length: 14; cdr3_aa: CASSYSGETGELFF
clone_size: -; d_call: -; j_call: TRBJ1-2; v_call: TRBV14; cdr3_length: 15; cdr3_aa: CASSRYISEDGGYTF
clone_size: -; d_call: -; j_call: TRBJ1-2; v_call: TRBV28; cdr3_length: 13; cdr3_aa: CASRDSSNYGYTF
clone_size: -; d_call: -; j_call: TRBJ2-1; v_call: TRBV21-1; cdr3_length: 16; cdr3_aa: CASSARLGGPYNEQFF
clone_size: -; d_call: -; j_call: TRBJ1-4; v_call: TRBV2; cdr3_length: 12; cdr3_aa: CASSVQGGKLFF
clone_size: -; d_call: -; j_call: TRBJ1-2; v_call: TRBV5-4; cdr3_length: 13; cdr3_aa: CASSLPGTYGYTF
clone_size: -; d_call: -; j_call: TRBJ2-3; v_call: TRBV5-1; cdr3_length: 14; cdr3_aa: CASSFRASTDTQYF
clone_size: -; d_call: -; j_call: TRBJ1-2; v_call: TRBV6-5; cdr3_length: 15; cdr3_aa: CASSYSRVANYGYTF
clone_size: -; d_call: TRBD1; j_call: TRBJ1-6; v_call: TRBV6-5; cdr3_length: 13; cdr3_aa: CASGADRRAPLHF
clone_size: -; d_call: -; j_call: TRBJ1-1; v_call: TRBV2; cdr3_length: 12; cdr3_aa: CASRTENTEAFF
clone_size: few; d_call: -; j_call: TRBJ1-6; v_call: TRBV5-4; cdr3_length: 15; cdr3_aa: CASSLAGTTNSPLHF
clone_size: -; d_call: -; j_call: TRBJ2-5; v_call: TRBV24-1; cdr3_length: 15; cdr3_aa: CATSDPGDGGETQYF
clone_size: few; d_call: -; j_call: TRBJ1-3; v_call: TRBV5-1; cdr3_length: 16; cdr3_aa: CASSLELGGSGNTIYF
clone_size: -; d_call: TRBD2; j_call: TRBJ2-1; v_call: TRBV14; cdr3_length: 16; cdr3_aa: CASTLAGRFVIDEQFF
clone_size: -; d_call: TRBD1; j_call: TRBJ1-2; v_call: TRBV2; cdr3_length: 14; cdr3_aa: CASKQGASNYGYTF
clone_size: -; d_call: -; j_call: TRBJ1-1; v_call: TRBV2; cdr3_length: 13; cdr3_aa: CASSTDMNTEAFF
clone_size: -; d_call: -; j_call: TRBJ2-7; v_call: TRBV3-1/TRBV3-2; cdr3_length: 16; cdr3_aa: CASSPIMTGRTYEQYF
clone_size: -; d_call: -; j_call: TRBJ2-1; v_call: TRBV19; cdr3_length: 13; cdr3_aa: CASSDGPYNEQFF
clone_size: -; d_call: -; j_call: TRBJ2-5; v_call: TRBV5-6; cdr3_length: 14; cdr3_aa: CASSPWGGEETQYF
clone_size: -; d_call: -; j_call: TRBJ1-1; v_call: TRBV7-3; cdr3_length: 13; cdr3_aa: CASSSEKDTEAFF
clone_size: -; d_call: TRBD2; j_call: TRBJ2-3; v_call: TRBV19; cdr3_length: 18; cdr3_aa: CASSGSGTSAQRTDTQYF
clone_size: -; d_call: -; j_call: TRBJ1-1; v_call: TRBV4-3; cdr3_length: 14; cdr3_aa: CASSPARANTEAFF
clone_size: -; d_call: -; j_call: TRBJ1-4; v_call: TRBV19; cdr3_length: 16; cdr3_aa: CASSQPLGTVGEKLFF
clone_size: -; d_call: -; j_call: TRBJ1-5; v_call: TRBV28; cdr3_length: 12; cdr3_aa: CASSEGNQPQHF
clone_size: -; d_call: -; j_call: TRBJ1-5; v_call: TRBV2; cdr3_length: 14; cdr3_aa: CASREVGGGQPQHF
clone_size: -; d_call: -; j_call: TRBJ1-5; v_call: TRBV7-8; cdr3_length: 17; cdr3_aa: CASSRDRSPFSNQPQHF
clone_size: -; d_call: -; j_call: TRBJ2-3; v_call: TRBV28; cdr3_length: 20; cdr3_aa: CASTPGGWTGPITVTDTQYF
clone_size: -; d_call: -; j_call: TRBJ2-7; v_call: TRBV6-2/TRBV6-3; cdr3_length: 13; cdr3_aa: CASSPGEVYEQYF
clone_size: -; d_call: -; j_call: TRBJ1-5; v_call: TRBV6-5; cdr3_length: 13; cdr3_aa: CASRDMGNQPQHF
clone_size: -; d_call: -; j_call: TRBJ2-5; v_call: TRBV2; cdr3_length: 11; cdr3_aa: CASSATETQYF
clone_size: -; d_call: -; j_call: TRBJ2-5; v_call: TRBV20-1; cdr3_length: 10; cdr3_aa: CSARGETQYF
clone_size: -; d_call: -; j_call: TRBJ2-3; v_call: TRBV28; cdr3_length: 13; cdr3_aa: CASVKTGPDTQYF
clone_size: -; d_call: -; j_call: TRBJ1-1; v_call: TRBV7-9; cdr3_length: 13; cdr3_aa: CASSLGEGLEAFF
clone_size: -; d_call: -; j_call: TRBJ1-3; v_call: TRBV7-2; cdr3_length: 14; cdr3_aa: CASSLIVGGNTIYF
clone_size: -; d_call: -; j_call: TRBJ2-2; v_call: TRBV5-1; cdr3_length: 14; cdr3_aa: CASSLGENTGELFF
clone_size: -; d_call: TRBD2; j_call: TRBJ2-7; v_call: TRBV6-5; cdr3_length: 13; cdr3_aa: CASSIAGAYEQYF
clone_size: once; d_call: -; j_call: TRBJ2-5; v_call: TRBV5-1; cdr3_length: 15; cdr3_aa: CASSLGVGQQETQYF
clone_size: -; d_call: TRBD2; j_call: TRBJ2-2; v_call: TRBV5-1; cdr3_length: 15; cdr3_aa: CASSSGGARTGELFF
clone_size: -; d_call: TRBD1; j_call: TRBJ2-4; v_call: TRBV6-2/TRBV6-3; cdr3_length: 16; cdr3_aa: CASSLQGAIAKNIQYF
clone_size: once; d_call: -; j_call: TRBJ1-5; v_call: TRBV11-2; cdr3_length: 13; cdr3_aa: CASSLGFDQPQHF
clone_size: -; d_call: -; j_call: TRBJ2-7; v_call: TRBV2; cdr3_length: 13; cdr3_aa: CASGRTILNEQYF
clone_size: -; d_call: TRBD2; j_call: TRBJ2-2; v_call: TRBV5-1; cdr3_length: 14; cdr3_aa: CASSSGGGSGELFF